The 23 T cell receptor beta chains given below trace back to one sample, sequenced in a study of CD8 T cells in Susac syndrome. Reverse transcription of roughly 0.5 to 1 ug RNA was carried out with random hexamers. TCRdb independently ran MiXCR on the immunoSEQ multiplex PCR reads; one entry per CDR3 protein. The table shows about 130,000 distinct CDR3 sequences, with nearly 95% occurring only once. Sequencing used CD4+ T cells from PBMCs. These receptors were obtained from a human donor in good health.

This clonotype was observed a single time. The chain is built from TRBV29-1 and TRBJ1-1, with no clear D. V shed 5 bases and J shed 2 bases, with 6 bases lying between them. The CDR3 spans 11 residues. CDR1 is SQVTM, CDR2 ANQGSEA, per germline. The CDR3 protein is CSVLDNTEAFF. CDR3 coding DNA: TGCAGCGTTTTGGACAACACTGAAGCTTTCTTT.

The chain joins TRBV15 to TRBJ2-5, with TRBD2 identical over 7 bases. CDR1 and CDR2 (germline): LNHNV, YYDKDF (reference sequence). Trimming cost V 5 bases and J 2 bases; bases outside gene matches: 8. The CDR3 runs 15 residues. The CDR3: CATSLDWGGQETQYF. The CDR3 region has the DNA TGTGCCACCAGCCTTGATTGGGGGGGTCAAGAGACCCAGTACTTC. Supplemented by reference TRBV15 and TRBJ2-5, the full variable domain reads DAMVIQNPRYQVTQFGKPVTLSCSQTLNHNVMYWYQQKSSQAPKLLFHYYDKDFNNEADTPDNFQSRRPNTSFCFLDIRSPGLGDTAMYLCATSLDWGGQETQYFGPGTRLLVL.

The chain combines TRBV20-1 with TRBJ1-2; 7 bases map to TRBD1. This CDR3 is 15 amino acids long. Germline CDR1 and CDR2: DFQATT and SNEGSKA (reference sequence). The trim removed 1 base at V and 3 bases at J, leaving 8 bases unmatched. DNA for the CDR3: TGCAGTGCTAGAGTGATGGACAGGAGAGACTATGGCTACACCTTC. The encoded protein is CSARVMDRRDYGYTF.

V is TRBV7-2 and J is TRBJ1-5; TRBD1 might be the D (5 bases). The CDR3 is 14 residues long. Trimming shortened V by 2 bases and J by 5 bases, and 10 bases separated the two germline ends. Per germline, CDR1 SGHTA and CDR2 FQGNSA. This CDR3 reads CASSLLGAHQPQHF. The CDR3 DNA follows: TGTGCCAGCAGCTTACTAGGGGCTCATCAGCCCCAGCATTTT.

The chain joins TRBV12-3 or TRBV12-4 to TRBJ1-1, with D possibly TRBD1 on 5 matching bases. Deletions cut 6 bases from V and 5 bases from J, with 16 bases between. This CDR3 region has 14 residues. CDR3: CASSSRVARTEAFF. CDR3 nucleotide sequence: TGTGCCAGCAGCTCCAGGGTGGCGAGAACTGAAGCTTTCTTT.

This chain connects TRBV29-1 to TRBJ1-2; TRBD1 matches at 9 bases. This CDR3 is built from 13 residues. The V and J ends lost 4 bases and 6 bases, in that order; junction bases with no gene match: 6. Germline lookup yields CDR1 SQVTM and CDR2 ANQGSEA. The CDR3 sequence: CSVAKGQGDGYTF. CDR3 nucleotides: TGCAGCGTTGCAAAGGGACAGGGAGATGGCTACACCTTC.

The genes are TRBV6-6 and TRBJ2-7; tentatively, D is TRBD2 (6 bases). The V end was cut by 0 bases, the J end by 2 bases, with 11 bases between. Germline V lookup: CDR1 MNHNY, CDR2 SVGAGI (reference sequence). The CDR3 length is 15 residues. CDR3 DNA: TGTGCCAGCAGTTACTCGGGGGGTGACCCCTACGAGCAGTACTTC. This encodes CASSYSGGDPYEQYF.

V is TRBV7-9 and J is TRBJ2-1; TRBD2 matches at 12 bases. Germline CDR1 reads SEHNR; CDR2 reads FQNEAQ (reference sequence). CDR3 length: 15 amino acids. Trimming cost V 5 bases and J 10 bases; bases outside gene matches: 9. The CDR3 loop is CASSPRLAGDREQFF. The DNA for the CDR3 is TGTGCCAGCAGCCCGAGACTAGCGGGAGACAGGGAGCAGTTCTTC.

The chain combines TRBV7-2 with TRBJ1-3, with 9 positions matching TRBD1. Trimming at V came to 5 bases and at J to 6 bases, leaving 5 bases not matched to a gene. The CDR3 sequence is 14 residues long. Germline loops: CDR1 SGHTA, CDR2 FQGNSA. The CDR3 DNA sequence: TGTGCCAGCAGCCAACAGGGGGCTAAAAACACCATATATTTT. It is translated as CASSQQGAKNTIYF.

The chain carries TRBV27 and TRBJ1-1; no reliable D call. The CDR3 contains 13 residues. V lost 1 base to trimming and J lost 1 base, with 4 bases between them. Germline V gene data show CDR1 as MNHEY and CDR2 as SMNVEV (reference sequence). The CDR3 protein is CASSLFRNTEAFF. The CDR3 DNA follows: TGTGCCAGCAGTTTATTCAGGAACACTGAAGCTTTCTTT.

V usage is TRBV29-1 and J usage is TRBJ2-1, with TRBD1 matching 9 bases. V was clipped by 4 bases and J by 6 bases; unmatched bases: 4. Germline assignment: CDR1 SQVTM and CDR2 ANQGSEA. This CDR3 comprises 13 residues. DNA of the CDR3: TGCAGCGTTGCTGGGACAGGGCCCAATGAGCAGTTCTTC. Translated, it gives CSVAGTGPNEQFF.

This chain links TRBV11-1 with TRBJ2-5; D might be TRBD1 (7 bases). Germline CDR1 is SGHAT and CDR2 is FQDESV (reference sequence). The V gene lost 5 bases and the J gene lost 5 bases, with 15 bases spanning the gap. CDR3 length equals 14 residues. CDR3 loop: CASSRRGLGETQYF. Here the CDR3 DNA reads TGTGCCAGCAGCCGGAGGGGGCTAGGGGAGACCCAGTACTTC.

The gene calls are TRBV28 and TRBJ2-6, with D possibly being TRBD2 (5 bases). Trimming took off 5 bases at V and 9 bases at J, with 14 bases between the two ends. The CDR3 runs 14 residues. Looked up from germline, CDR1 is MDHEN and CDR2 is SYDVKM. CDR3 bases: TGTGCCAGCAGTCTACTAGAAGGAGGCAACGTCCTGACTTTC. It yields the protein CASSLLEGGNVLTF.

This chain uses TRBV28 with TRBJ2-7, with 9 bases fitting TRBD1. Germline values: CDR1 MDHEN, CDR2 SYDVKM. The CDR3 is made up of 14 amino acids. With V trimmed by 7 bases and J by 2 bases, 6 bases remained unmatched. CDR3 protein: CASTRQGVTYEQYF. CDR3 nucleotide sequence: TGTGCCAGCACACGACAGGGGGTCACCTACGAGCAGTACTTC. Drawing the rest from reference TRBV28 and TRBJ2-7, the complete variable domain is DVKVTQSSRYLVKRTGEKVFLECVQDMDHENMFWYRQDPGLGLRLIYFSYDVKMKEKGDIPEGYSVSREKKERFSLILESASTNQTSMYLCASTRQGVTYEQYFGPGTRLTVT.

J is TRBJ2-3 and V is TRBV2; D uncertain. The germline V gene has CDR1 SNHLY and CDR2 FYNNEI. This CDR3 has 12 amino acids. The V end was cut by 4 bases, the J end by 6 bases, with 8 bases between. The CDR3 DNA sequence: TGTGCCAGCAGTGCGACTGAGGATACGCAGTATTTT. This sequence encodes CASSATEDTQYF.

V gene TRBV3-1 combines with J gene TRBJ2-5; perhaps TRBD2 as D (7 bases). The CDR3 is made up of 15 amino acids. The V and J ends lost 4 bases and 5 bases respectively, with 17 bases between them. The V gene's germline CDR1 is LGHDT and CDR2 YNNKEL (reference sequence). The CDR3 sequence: CASSPRSGGQETQYF. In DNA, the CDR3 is TGTGCCAGCAGCCCTCGTTCGGGAGGACAGGAGACCCAGTACTTC.

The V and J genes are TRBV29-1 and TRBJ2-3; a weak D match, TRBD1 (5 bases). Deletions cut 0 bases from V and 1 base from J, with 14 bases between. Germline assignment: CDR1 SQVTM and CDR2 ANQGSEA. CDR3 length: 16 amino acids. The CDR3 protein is CSVEDVGPPRTDTQYF. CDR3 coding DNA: TGCAGCGTTGAAGATGTGGGGCCGCCCCGCACAGATACGCAGTATTTT.

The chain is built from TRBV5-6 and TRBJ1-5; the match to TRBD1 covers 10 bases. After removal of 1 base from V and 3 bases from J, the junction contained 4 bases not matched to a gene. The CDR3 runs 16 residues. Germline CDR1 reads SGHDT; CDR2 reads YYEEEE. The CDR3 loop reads CASSLRGTGVNQPQHF. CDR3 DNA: TGTGCCAGCAGCTTGCGTGGGACAGGGGTCAATCAGCCCCAGCATTTT. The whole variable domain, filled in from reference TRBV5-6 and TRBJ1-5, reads DAGVTQSPTHLIKTRGQQVTLRCSPKSGHDTVSWYQQALGQGPQFIFQYYEEEERQRGNFPDRFSGHQFPNYSSELNVNALLLGDSALYLCASSLRGTGVNQPQHFGDGTRLSIL.

CDR3 loop: CASSRRAGGSNQPQHF. The CDR3 DNA is TGTGCCAGTAGTAGGAGGGCGGGCGGAAGCAATCAGCCCCAGCATTTT. The chain recombines TRBV19 with TRBJ1-5; D remains ambiguous. The germline gives CDR1 LNHDA, CDR2 SQIVND (reference sequence). The CDR3 totals 16 residues. V gave up 4 bases and J gave up 1 base, with 14 bases separating them.

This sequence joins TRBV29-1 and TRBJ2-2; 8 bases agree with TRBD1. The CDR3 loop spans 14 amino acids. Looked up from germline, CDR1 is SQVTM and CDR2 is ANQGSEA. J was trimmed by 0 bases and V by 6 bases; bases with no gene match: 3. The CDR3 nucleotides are TGCAGCGTACCGGGACAGGCGAACACCGGGGAGCTGTTTTTT. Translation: CSVPGQANTGELFF.

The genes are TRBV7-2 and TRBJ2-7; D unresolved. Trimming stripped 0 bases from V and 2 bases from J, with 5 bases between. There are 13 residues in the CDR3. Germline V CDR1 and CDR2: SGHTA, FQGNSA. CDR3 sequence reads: CASSLARPYEQYF. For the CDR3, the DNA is TGTGCCAGCAGCTTAGCCCGACCCTACGAGCAGTACTTC.

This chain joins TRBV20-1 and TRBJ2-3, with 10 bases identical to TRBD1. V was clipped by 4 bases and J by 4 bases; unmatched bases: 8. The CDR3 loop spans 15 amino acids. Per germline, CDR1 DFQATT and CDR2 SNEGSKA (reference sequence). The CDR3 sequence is CSATGTGAFSDTQYF. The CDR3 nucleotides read TGCAGTGCTACCGGGACAGGGGCGTTCTCAGATACGCAGTATTTT.

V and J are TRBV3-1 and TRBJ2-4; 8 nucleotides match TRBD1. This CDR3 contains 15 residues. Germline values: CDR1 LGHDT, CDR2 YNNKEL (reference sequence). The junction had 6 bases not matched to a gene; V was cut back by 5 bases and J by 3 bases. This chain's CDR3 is CASSVGTGIKNIQYF. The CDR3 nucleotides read TGTGCCAGCAGCGTCGGGACAGGAATCAAAAACATTCAGTACTTC.